These 18 T cell receptor beta chains originate from one sample sequenced in a study of blood T cell repertoires in COVID-19. Assay: immunoSEQ multiplex PCR; the TCRdb copy retains only in-frame clones and omits some. The table includes 55,000 to 75,000 clones, 60% to 85% detected once. The material sequenced was peripheral blood. The receptor set was obtained from a human donor in a cohort sampled during active COVID-19.

The chain links TRBV27 to TRBJ2-7; TRBD1 matches 8 bases. This CDR3 region has 14 residues. With V trimmed by 2 bases and J by 7 bases, 7 bases remained unmatched. The germline V gene has CDR1 MNHEY and CDR2 SMNVEV (reference sequence). CDR3 region: CASSLGQGAGEQYF. CDR3 nucleotide sequence: TGTGCCAGCAGTTTAGGGCAGGGGGCTGGAGAGCAGTACTTC.

The rearrangement uses TRBV5-1 and TRBJ1-1; D not certain. The CDR3 has 17 amino acids. V dropped 1 base and J dropped 0 bases, with 16 bases sitting between them. Looked up from germline, CDR1 is SGHRS and CDR2 is YFSETQ. CDR3 nucleotide sequence: TGCGCCAGCAGCTTGCCCGCCCTAAGATCGGTGAACACTGAAGCTTTCTTT. It specifies CASSLPALRSVNTEAFF.

This chain connects TRBV3-1 (or the pseudogene TRBV3-2) to TRBJ2-1; 10 bases are shared with TRBD2. Germline CDR1 LGHDT, CDR2 YNNKEL (reference sequence). J was trimmed by 2 bases and V by 0 bases; bases with no gene match: 7. This CDR3 spans 18 amino acids. Here the CDR3 reads CASSQEKREGGTYNEQFF. In DNA form, the CDR3 reads TGTGCCAGCAGCCAAGAGAAGCGGGAGGGGGGGACCTACAATGAGCAGTTCTTC.

The V call is TRBV5-1, the J call TRBJ2-5; TRBD2 agrees at 13 bases. V gave up 3 bases and J gave up 1 base; unmatched junction bases: 3. The germline CDR1 and CDR2 sequences are SGHRS and YFSETQ. This CDR3 spans 16 amino acids. This chain's CDR3 is CASSYGLAGVQETQYF. Here the CDR3 DNA reads TGCGCCAGCAGCTATGGACTAGCGGGGGTCCAAGAGACCCAGTACTTC.

DNA for the CDR3: TGTGCCAGCAGTTTAGGTCGGGGGGAGGGCGAGCAGTACTTC. Protein product: CASSLGRGEGEQYF. This sequence joins TRBV27 and TRBJ2-7, with 7 nucleotides matching TRBD2. The CDR3 sequence is 14 residues long. The trim removed 2 bases at V and 6 bases at J, leaving 7 bases unmatched. CDR1 is MNHEY and CDR2 is SMNVEV in the germline V gene (reference sequence).

The rearrangement uses TRBV28 and TRBJ1-5; TRBD1 might be the D (6 bases). CDR1 is MDHEN and CDR2 is SYDVKM in the germline V gene. The CDR3 contains 15 residues. Trimming took 3 bases from V and 4 from J, leaving 13 bases between them. The CDR3: CASSFSGQTNQPQHF. For the CDR3, the DNA is TGTGCCAGCAGTTTCTCGGGACAAACTAATCAGCCCCAGCATTTT.

V gene TRBV24-1 combines with J gene TRBJ2-2; 7 nucleotides agree with TRBD1. CDR3 size: 16 residues. CDR1 is KGHDR and CDR2 is SFDVKD in the germline V gene. V trimming: 4 bases; J trimming: 4 bases; junction bases outside the gene matches: 8. The CDR3 DNA sequence: TGTGCCACCAGTGACCCCACAGGGGACCTCACCGGGGAGCTGTTTTTT. It translates to CATSDPTGDLTGELFF.

The CDR3 sequence: CASSLEASGTDTQYF. For the CDR3, the DNA is TGCGCCAGCAGCTTGGAGGCTAGCGGCACAGATACGCAGTATTTT. The gene calls are TRBV5-1 and TRBJ2-3; a weak D match, TRBD2 (6 bases). V lost 0 bases to trimming and J lost 1 base, with 9 bases between them. Per germline, CDR1 SGHRS and CDR2 YFSETQ. The CDR3 is 15 amino acids.

V usage is TRBV7-6 and J usage is TRBJ2-3; 9 bases map to TRBD2. Germline loops: CDR1 SGHVS, CDR2 FNYEAQ. Trimming removed 1 base from V and 3 bases from J; junction bases left unmatched: 8. The CDR3 spans 17 residues. The CDR3 protein is CASSLEASGTLTDTQYF. The CDR3 DNA follows: TGTGCCAGCAGCTTAGAGGCTAGCGGGACGCTGACAGATACGCAGTATTTT.

The V call is TRBV29-1, the J call TRBJ2-5; D remains ambiguous. CDR3 length equals 12 residues. Germline V gene data show CDR1 as SQVTM and CDR2 as ANQGSEA. V gave up 1 base and J gave up 4 bases, with 7 bases separating them. The CDR3 DNA reads as TGCAGCGTTGAAGTGGTGAGAGAGACCCAGTACTTC. This codes for CSVEVVRETQYF. Combining the CDR3 with reference TRBV29-1 and TRBJ2-5 gives the whole variable domain SAVISQKPSRDICQRGTSLTIQCQVDSQVTMMFWYRQQPGQSLTLIATANQGSEATYESGFVIDKFPISRPNLTFSTLTVSNMSPEDSSIYLCSVEVVRETQYFGPGTRLLVL.

This clone was detected only once. CDR3 sequence: CASSLPTDTQYF. The DNA for the CDR3 is TGTGCCAGCAGCCTCCCGACAGATACGCAGTATTTT. The genes are TRBV28 and TRBJ2-3; D not certain. Trimming removed 6 bases from V and 3 bases from J, with 7 bases in between. The germline CDR1 and CDR2 sequences are MDHEN and SYDVKM. CDR3 length: 12 residues.

In its sample, this clone was seen a few times. The chain recombines TRBV11-2 with TRBJ2-3; D is possibly TRBD2 (6 bases). Per germline, CDR1 SGHAT and CDR2 FQNNGV. The CDR3 loop spans 15 amino acids. Trimming stripped 4 bases from V and 2 bases from J, with 13 bases between. The CDR3 sequence: CASSSAGGATDTQYF. CDR3 in DNA: TGTGCCAGCAGCTCTGCCGGAGGGGCCACAGATACGCAGTATTTT.

J is TRBJ1-6 and V is TRBV28; 8 bases are a match to TRBD1. This CDR3 is 16 amino acids long. Losses at the gene ends were 6 bases for V and 3 bases for J; bases not matched to a gene: 7. The germline gives CDR1 MDHEN, CDR2 SYDVKM. The CDR3 DNA reads TGTGCCAGCAGAAGTCAGGGGGCTGGCTATAATTCACCCCTCCACTTT. It translates to CASRSQGAGYNSPLHF.

The chain uses TRBV18 and TRBJ2-7; possible D gene TRBD1, 5 bases. The V gene lost 2 bases and the J gene lost 4 bases, with 9 bases spanning the gap. The V gene's germline CDR1 is KGHSH and CDR2 LQKENI. This CDR3 is built from 13 residues. CDR3 nucleotides: TGTGCCAGCTCACCAGCCAGGGTATACGAGCAGTACTTC. It specifies CASSPARVYEQYF. Complete variable domain (other parts from reference TRBV18 and TRBJ2-7): NAGVMQNPRHLVRRRGQEARLRCSPMKGHSHVYWYRQLPEEGLKFMVYLQKENIIDESGMPKERFSAEFPKEGPSILRIQQVVRGDSAAYFCASSPARVYEQYFGPGTRLTVT.

The V gene is TRBV11-2, the J gene TRBJ2-3; tentatively, D is TRBD2 (6 bases). This CDR3 contains 17 residues. In germline, CDR1 is SGHAT, CDR2 FQNNGV. V lost 0 bases and J lost 11, with 24 bases in between. DNA for the CDR3: TGTGCCAGCAGCTTAGAGAGTAGCGGTTCCTCCCGCTTGGTGCAGTATTTT. Protein product: CASSLESSGSSRLVQYF.

This clone was recorded a few times. The chain employs TRBV3-1 (or the pseudogene TRBV3-2) and TRBJ2-1; TRBD2 matches 9 bases. The CDR3 has 17 residues. CDR1 is LGHDT, CDR2 YNNKEL, per germline (reference sequence). Germline trimming cut 4 bases from V and 0 bases from J; bases unmatched to any gene: 7. CDR3 sequence: CASSLRSGGSSYNEQFF. DNA of the CDR3: TGTGCCAGCAGCCTTAGGAGCGGGGGGAGCTCCTACAATGAGCAGTTCTTC.

Only one count was recorded for this clone. This chain's CDR3 is CASRETENTEAFF. CDR3 nucleotides: TGTGCCAGCAGGGAAACAGAGAACACTGAAGCTTTCTTT. The V gene is TRBV2, the J gene TRBJ1-1; D gene uncertain. The V gene's germline CDR1 is SNHLY and CDR2 FYNNEI. Trimming cost V 6 bases and J 1 base, with 9 bases left between them. This CDR3 has 13 residues.

V and J are TRBV7-9 and TRBJ1-1; D is uncertain. Trimming removed 5 bases from V and 0 bases from J, with 22 bases in between. CDR1 SEHNR and CDR2 FQNEAQ come from the germline V gene (reference sequence). The length of the CDR3 is 18 residues. The CDR3 DNA sequence: TGTGCCAGCAGCAAGAACACGGGAACCCACGACATGAACACTGAAGCTTTCTTT. Its translation: CASSKNTGTHDMNTEAFF. The full variable domain, completed using reference TRBV7-9 and TRBJ1-1, is DTGVSQNPRHKITKRGQNVTFRCDPISEHNRLYWYRQTLGQGPEFLTYFQNEAQLEKSRLLSDRFSAERPKGSFSTLEIQRTEQGDSAMYLCASSKNTGTHDMNTEAFFGQGTRLTVV.